This T cell receptor (beta chain) was recorded in a study of blood T cells in healthy people across ages. Together with a sample-barcoded 5' primer, a J-beta primer mix was included in a second PCR lasting about 7 to 11 cycles. Using its own MiXCR run on the 5' RACE reads, TCRdb lists one record per CDR3 protein. The sample includes approximately 780,000 distinct CDR3 sequences, more than 25% seen only once; the top ten take 3%. Germline values: CDR1 DFQATT, CDR2 SNEGSKA (reference sequence). The V gene lost 5 bases and the J gene lost 6 bases, with 14 bases spanning the gap. The CDR3 length is 13 residues. Separately, the same data were catalogued under a study of T cells of mothers and their children.

The TCR originated in a boy between 10 and 17 years old in good health. The chain recombines TRBV20-1 with TRBJ1-5, with D unresolved. Sequenced: blood. As DNA, the CDR3 is TGCAGTGCTGCCATGAGCCTGAGTCAGCCCCAGCATTTT. Translated: CSAAMSLSQPQHF.